This T cell receptor beta chain comes out of a study of beta chain features in type 1 diabetes. Sequenced material consisted of expressed TCRB transcripts (all of the isolated RNA was reverse transcribed). TCRdb keeps only in-frame clones here, not all; method: immunoSEQ multiplex PCR. The repertoire has 250,000 to 350,000 clones, more than 9.5% of them found once; the top ten carry more than 0.015%. Sorted populations all had greater than 95% purity. Germline values: CDR1 SNHLY, CDR2 FYNNEI. The CDR3 totals 15 residues. V shed 9 bases and J 5 bases; nucleotides not matched to a gene: 15. This sequence originates from a woman aged 25 to 39 in good health. The genes are TRBV2 and TRBJ2-5; TRBD2 matches at 7 bases. Sample: naive CD4+ T cells from blood. The CDR3 coding sequence is TGTGCCAGTCTAGCGGATTCGGGAAGGGGTGAGACCCAGTACTTC. This sequence encodes CASLADSGRGETQYF.